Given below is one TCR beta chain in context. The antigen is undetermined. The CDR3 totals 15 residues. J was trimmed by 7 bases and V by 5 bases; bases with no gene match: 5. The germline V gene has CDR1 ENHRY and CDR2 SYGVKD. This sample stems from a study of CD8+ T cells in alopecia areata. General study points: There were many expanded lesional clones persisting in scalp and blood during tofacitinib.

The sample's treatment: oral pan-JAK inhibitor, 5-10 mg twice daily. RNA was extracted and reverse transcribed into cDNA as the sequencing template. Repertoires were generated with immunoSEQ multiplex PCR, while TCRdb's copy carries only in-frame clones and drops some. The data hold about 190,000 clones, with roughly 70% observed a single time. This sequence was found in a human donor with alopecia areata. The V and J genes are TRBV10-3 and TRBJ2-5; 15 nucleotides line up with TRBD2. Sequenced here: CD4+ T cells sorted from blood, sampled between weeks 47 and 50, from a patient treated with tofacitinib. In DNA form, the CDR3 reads TGTGCCATCAGTCCGGGACTAGCGGGGGGCGGGACCCAGTACTTC. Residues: CAISPGLAGGGTQYF.